Sequencing of this T cell receptor beta chain was carried out in a study of identical twins. Whole-study results and caveats: For cord blood, abundant beta clonotypes had fewer insertions, unlike memory repertoires, which showed none. Partial confounding of zero-insertion analyses by invariant MAIT and iNKT cells was possible.

TCRdb processed the 5' RACE reads anew with MiXCR; each CDR3 protein has one entry. The table has around 450,000 distinct CDR3 sequences, 11% to 15% seen once; the top ten hold over 0.5%. This clonotype was counted once. What it binds is unknown. All donors comprised healthy Caucasians. Germline trimming cut 6 bases from V and 4 bases from J; bases unmatched to any gene: 9. In germline, CDR1 is MNHEY, CDR2 SVGEGT. The CDR3 consists of 16 residues. Separately, the same data were catalogued under a study of yellow fever vaccine responses in identical twins. That work adds: Vaccine T cell responses of twins reportedly seemed partly convergent and partly personalized.

The sequence derives from a woman between 18 and 29 years old in good health. Sequencing was carried out using CD4+ T cells sorted from blood. The chain is built from TRBV6-2 or TRBV6-3 and TRBJ2-2; TRBD1 matches at 9 bases. The DNA for the CDR3 is TGTGCCAGCAGCCCTAACAGGGGGCGCCTCACCGGGGAGCTGTTTTTT. This codes for CASSPNRGRLTGELFF.